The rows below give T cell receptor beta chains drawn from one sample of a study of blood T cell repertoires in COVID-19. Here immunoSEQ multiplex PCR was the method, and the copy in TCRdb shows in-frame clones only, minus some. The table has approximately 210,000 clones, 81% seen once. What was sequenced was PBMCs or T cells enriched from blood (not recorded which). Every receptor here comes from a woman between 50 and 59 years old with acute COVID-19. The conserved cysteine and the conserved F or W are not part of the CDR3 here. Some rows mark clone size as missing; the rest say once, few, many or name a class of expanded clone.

cdr3_aa: ASSQERGGNEQF
j_call: TRBJ2-1
clone_size: -
v_call: TRBV4-3

cdr3_aa: ASSLTLTGYSNQPQH
j_call: TRBJ1-5
clone_size: few
v_call: TRBV28

cdr3_aa: ASNRAGAITGELF
j_call: TRBJ2-2
clone_size: once
v_call: TRBV19

cdr3_aa: ASSWNSGEQY
j_call: TRBJ2-7
clone_size: -
v_call: TRBV28

cdr3_aa: ASSFTSEKGTQY
j_call: TRBJ2-5
clone_size: -
v_call: TRBV11-3

cdr3_aa: ASSFGGRAEAF
j_call: TRBJ1-1
clone_size: -
v_call: TRBV28

cdr3_aa: ASSWTRIGGETQY
j_call: TRBJ2-5
clone_size: -
v_call: TRBV28

cdr3_aa: SGEVSGGTGELF
j_call: TRBJ2-2
clone_size: -
v_call: TRBV29-1

cdr3_aa: SGRDNAPTETQY
j_call: TRBJ2-5
clone_size: -
v_call: TRBV29-1

cdr3_aa: ASSPGRQGSEQF
j_call: TRBJ2-1
clone_size: -
v_call: TRBV7-9

cdr3_aa: ATRGQGRDEQY
j_call: TRBJ2-7
clone_size: -
v_call: TRBV27

cdr3_aa: ASRSLGVSNQPQH
j_call: TRBJ1-5
clone_size: few
v_call: TRBV19

cdr3_aa: ASSQPDGLAGPNQETQY
j_call: TRBJ2-5
clone_size: -
v_call: TRBV4-1

cdr3_aa: ASSVAGGPTEATDTQY
j_call: TRBJ2-3
clone_size: -
v_call: TRBV9

cdr3_aa: ASSYPRTGTGELF
j_call: TRBJ2-2
clone_size: -
v_call: TRBV6-2/TRBV6-3

cdr3_aa: ASSPGQSSGNTIY
j_call: TRBJ1-3
clone_size: once
v_call: TRBV2

cdr3_aa: ASSSPGVNQPQH
j_call: TRBJ1-5
clone_size: -
v_call: TRBV28

cdr3_aa: ASSIGAISGANVLT
j_call: TRBJ2-6
clone_size: -
v_call: TRBV19

cdr3_aa: ASSDPQLSGRVHGELF
j_call: TRBJ2-2
clone_size: -
v_call: TRBV6-1

cdr3_aa: ASSLARKMSSYNEQF
j_call: TRBJ2-1
clone_size: -
v_call: TRBV5-6

cdr3_aa: ASSAGEGQGANQPQH
j_call: TRBJ1-5
clone_size: medium-sized
v_call: TRBV7-9

cdr3_aa: ASREVDEQF
j_call: TRBJ2-1
clone_size: -
v_call: TRBV11-3

cdr3_aa: ASRETTIGNTEAF
j_call: TRBJ1-1
clone_size: -
v_call: TRBV5-1

cdr3_aa: ASSLGRASGGAAEQY
j_call: TRBJ2-7
clone_size: -
v_call: TRBV13

cdr3_aa: ASNPGGGTYQETQY
j_call: TRBJ2-5
clone_size: -
v_call: TRBV5-6

cdr3_aa: ASRRDRYSYEQY
j_call: TRBJ2-7
clone_size: -
v_call: TRBV7-2

cdr3_aa: ASSIRVAGGQNEQF
j_call: TRBJ2-1
clone_size: -
v_call: TRBV19

cdr3_aa: ASSLGQDSTDTQY
j_call: TRBJ2-3
clone_size: -
v_call: TRBV14

cdr3_aa: ATSDSARGGNQPQH
j_call: TRBJ1-5
clone_size: -
v_call: TRBV24-1

cdr3_aa: ATSDLDRMRGSYNSPLH
j_call: TRBJ1-6
clone_size: -
v_call: TRBV24-1

cdr3_aa: ASSIGGEVLTYEQY
j_call: TRBJ2-7
clone_size: -
v_call: TRBV7-2

cdr3_aa: ASSRRMNTEAF
j_call: TRBJ1-1
clone_size: few
v_call: TRBV28

cdr3_aa: ASALTLGVYGYT
j_call: TRBJ1-2
clone_size: few
v_call: TRBV6-5

cdr3_aa: ASSHSQPNNYGYT
j_call: TRBJ1-2
clone_size: -
v_call: TRBV3-1/TRBV3-2